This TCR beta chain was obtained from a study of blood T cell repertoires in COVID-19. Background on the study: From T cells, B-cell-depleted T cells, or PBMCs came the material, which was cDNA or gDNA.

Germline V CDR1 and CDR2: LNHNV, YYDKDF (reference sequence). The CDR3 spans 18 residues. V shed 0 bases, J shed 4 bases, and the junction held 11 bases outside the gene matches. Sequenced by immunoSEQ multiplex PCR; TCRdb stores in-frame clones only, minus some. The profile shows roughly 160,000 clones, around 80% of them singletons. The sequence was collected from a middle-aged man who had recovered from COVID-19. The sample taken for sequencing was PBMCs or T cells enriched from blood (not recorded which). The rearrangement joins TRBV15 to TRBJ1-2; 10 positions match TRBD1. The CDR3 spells CATSRDSIRTGGIYGYTF. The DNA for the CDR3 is TGTGCCACCAGCAGAGACTCCATCCGGACAGGGGGAATCTATGGCTACACCTTC.